Shown below are 25 T cell receptor beta chains from a single sample sequenced in a study of blood T cell repertoires in COVID-19. Data came from immunoSEQ multiplex PCR; TCRdb stores just in-frame clones and leaves some out. Among about 200,000 clones, approximately 90% were seen once, and the ten largest hold about 2.2%. Material: peripheral blood. These TCRs come from a man aged 30-40 years who had recovered from COVID-19.

The chain employs TRBV6-2 or TRBV6-3 and TRBJ2-7; D ambiguous. Germline V gene data show CDR1 as MNHEY and CDR2 as SVGEGT. V gave up 4 bases and J gave up 5 bases, with 12 bases separating them. This CDR3 is 13 amino acids long. CDR3 sequence: CASSWAWWDEQYF. The CDR3 nucleotides are TGTGCCAGCAGTTGGGCCTGGTGGGACGAGCAGTACTTC.

V is TRBV4-2 and J is TRBJ2-3; 10 bases align to TRBD1. V lost 4 bases to trimming and J lost 2 bases; unmatched junction nucleotides: 6. Germline lookup yields CDR1 LGHNA and CDR2 YNFKEQ. The CDR3 spans 16 residues. CDR3 loop: CASSRGTGETTDTQYF. The DNA for the CDR3 is TGTGCCAGCAGCCGAGGGACAGGGGAAACCACAGATACGCAGTATTTT.

Here the CDR3 reads CASSASGGPYNEQFF. The CDR3 DNA reads as TGTGCCAGCAGCGCAAGCGGGGGGCCGTACAATGAGCAGTTCTTC. The V gene is TRBV6-5, the J gene TRBJ2-1, with 9 bases identical to TRBD2. CDR1 and CDR2 (germline): MNHEY, SVGAGI. This CDR3 has 15 residues. Trimming removed 6 bases from V and 4 bases from J; junction bases left unmatched: 7.

The chain couples TRBV25-1 to TRBJ2-7; D not resolved. Germline CDR1 and CDR2: MGHDK and SYGVNS. V dropped 6 bases and J dropped 2 bases, with 11 bases sitting between them. The CDR3 is made up of 13 amino acids. For the CDR3, the DNA is TGTGCCAGCAGGGAGTGGAATACCTACGAGCAGTACTTC. This sequence encodes CASREWNTYEQYF.

V and J are TRBV6-5 and TRBJ2-5; D gene ambiguous. This CDR3 spans 14 amino acids. Germline V CDR1 and CDR2: MNHEY, SVGAGI. The V and J ends lost 10 bases and 4 bases respectively, with 19 bases between them. CDR3 in amino acids: CATSTLILRETQYF. The CDR3 DNA is TGTGCCACCTCAACCCTCATCCTTAGAGAGACCCAGTACTTC.

This chain uses TRBV3-1 (or the pseudogene TRBV3-2) with TRBJ2-1; D is unclear. The V gene's germline CDR1 is LGHDT and CDR2 YNNKEL (reference sequence). The CDR3 consists of 12 residues. Deletions cut 4 bases from V and 6 bases from J, with 7 bases between. CDR3 in amino acids: CASSPYANEQFF. The CDR3 DNA reads as TGTGCCAGCAGCCCCTACGCCAATGAGCAGTTCTTC.

The chain uses TRBV4-2 and TRBJ1-4, with D uncertain. CDR3 length: 13 residues. In germline, CDR1 is LGHNA, CDR2 YNFKEQ. V lost 8 bases and J 12 bases, leaving 19 bases between the germline ends. The CDR3 is CASGYSPGMELFF. The CDR3 nucleotides are TGTGCCAGCGGGTACAGCCCCGGGATGGAACTGTTTTTT.

The V call is TRBV15, the J call TRBJ2-7, with 9 nucleotides matching TRBD2. The CDR3 runs to 16 residues. The germline CDR1 and CDR2 sequences are LNHNV and YYDKDF (reference sequence). V was pared by 0 bases and J by 4 bases, with 7 bases of the junction left unmatched. CDR3 loop: CATSREYGGGDYEQYF. CDR3 in DNA: TGTGCCACCAGCAGAGAGTATGGCGGGGGGGATTACGAGCAGTACTTC.

V and J are TRBV4-2 and TRBJ2-2; 9 nucleotides agree with TRBD1. The CDR3 sequence is 15 residues long. With V trimmed by 8 bases and J by 6 bases, 10 bases remained unmatched. The germline V gene encodes CDR1 LGHNA and CDR2 YNFKEQ. This CDR3 is CASLGFTGGPGELFF. The CDR3 nucleotides are TGTGCCAGCCTAGGTTTTACAGGGGGCCCCGGGGAGCTGTTTTTT.

This rearrangement joins TRBV4-1 to TRBJ2-4; the match to TRBD2 covers 11 bases. The ends lost 2 bases at V and 1 base at J; junction bases unmatched: 4. The germline V gene encodes CDR1 MGHRA and CDR2 YSYEKL. The CDR3 is 17 amino acids. The CDR3 loop is CASSQQPSGGAKNIQYF. CDR3 coding DNA: TGCGCCAGCAGCCAACAACCTAGCGGGGGGGCCAAAAACATTCAGTACTTC.

This clone was detected only once. This chain joins TRBV19 and TRBJ1-1; a possible D gene is TRBD1 (6 bases). The ends were cut back, 1 base at V and 7 bases at J, with 16 bases in the middle. From germline, CDR1 is LNHDA and CDR2 SQIVND (reference sequence). CDR3 length equals 15 residues. CDR3 sequence (DNA): TGTGCCAGTAGTATAGCTACCAGGGGCGCAAATGAAGCTTTCTTT. Translating it yields CASSIATRGANEAFF.

The rearrangement joins TRBV27 to TRBJ1-5, with 9 nucleotides matching TRBD1. The CDR3 spans 15 residues. Germline V gene lookup returns CDR1 MNHEY and CDR2 SMNVEV (reference sequence). V was clipped by 5 bases and J by 6 bases; unmatched bases: 8. The chain's CDR3 is CASSPNRGQGQPQHF. As DNA, the CDR3 is TGTGCCAGCAGTCCTAACAGGGGGCAGGGTCAGCCCCAGCATTTT.

J is TRBJ2-5 and V is TRBV9; the D gene is possibly TRBD2 (5 bases). Per the germline V gene, CDR1 is SGDLS and CDR2 is YYNGEE. Between the trimmed V and J ends, which lost 2 bases and 5 bases, there was a span of 10 bases. The CDR3 runs 13 residues. The CDR3 DNA reads TGTGCCAGCAGCGTCGAGGGATTCGAGACCCAGTACTTC. Its translation: CASSVEGFETQYF.

This rearrangement joins TRBV19 to TRBJ1-2; a weak D match, TRBD1 (6 bases). The CDR3 extends over 15 amino acids. The germline gives CDR1 LNHDA, CDR2 SQIVND (reference sequence). Between the trimmed V and J ends, which lost 7 bases and 4 bases, there was a span of 19 bases. CDR3 DNA: TGTGCCAGTACCGATCAACAGGGATGGCCCTATGGCTACACCTTC. This gives the protein CASTDQQGWPYGYTF.

This chain uses TRBV6-2 or TRBV6-3 with TRBJ1-3; D is perhaps TRBD1 (5 bases). V lost 1 base and J 1 base, leaving 14 bases between the germline ends. This CDR3 contains 17 residues. CDR1 and CDR2 (germline): MNHEY, SVGEGT. This CDR3 is CASSYYDREWSGNTIYF. In nucleotides, the CDR3 is TGTGCCAGCAGTTACTACGACAGAGAGTGGTCTGGAAACACCATATATTTT.

The chain couples TRBV5-1 to TRBJ2-2; 8 bases match TRBD1. Germline-derived CDR1 and CDR2 are SGHRS and YFSETQ. V shed 3 bases and J 7 bases; nucleotides not matched to a gene: 11. This CDR3 comprises 16 residues. CDR3 DNA sequence: TGCGCCAGCAGCTCGCGGACAGGGTCTAACGGCGGGGAGCTGTTTTTT. Its translation: CASSSRTGSNGGELFF.

The chain has TRBV24-1 and TRBJ2-5, with TRBD2 identical over 9 bases. CDR1 is KGHDR and CDR2 is SFDVKD in the germline V gene. The CDR3 covers 15 residues. Unmatched junction bases numbered 4, after V lost 6 bases and J lost 0 bases. CDR3 sequence reads: CATSLPSGDQETQYF. CDR3 in DNA: TGTGCCACCAGTCTTCCTAGCGGGGACCAAGAGACCCAGTACTTC.

V and J are TRBV19 and TRBJ1-2; D unresolved. Germline CDR1 is LNHDA and CDR2 is SQIVND (reference sequence). This CDR3 has 14 residues. V was clipped by 5 bases and J by 4 bases, with 14 bases between them. This chain's CDR3 is CASSSQTAVYGYTF. DNA for the CDR3: TGTGCCAGTAGTTCCCAAACAGCAGTCTATGGCTACACCTTC.

The genes are TRBV7-2 and TRBJ1-2; the D is unclear. Germline CDR1 SGHTA, CDR2 FQGNSA. Trimming cost V 0 bases and J 5 bases, with 13 bases left between them. CDR3 length: 15 residues. CDR3 amino acids: CASSLASGYTYGYTF. CDR3 nucleotides: TGTGCCAGCAGCTTAGCCTCAGGCTATACTTATGGCTACACCTTC.

The rearrangement links TRBV2 to TRBJ2-2; D is possibly TRBD1 (5 bases). The CDR3 contains 14 residues. Per germline, CDR1 SNHLY and CDR2 FYNNEI. V gave up 4 bases and J gave up 4 bases, with 10 bases separating them. The CDR3 region has the DNA TGTGCCAGCAGTGTATCCAGGGCCACCGGGGAGCTGTTTTTT. It encodes CASSVSRATGELFF.

The CDR3 nucleotides read TGTGCCAGCAGCTTCACTAGCGGGGGTTCCTACGAGCAGTACTTC. Its translation: CASSFTSGGSYEQYF. This rearrangement joins TRBV5-4 to TRBJ2-7; 11 bases line up with TRBD2. The CDR3 runs 15 residues. Germline trimming cut 2 bases from V and 1 base from J; bases unmatched to any gene: 2. Germline V CDR1 and CDR2: SGHNT, YYREEE (reference sequence).

This chain uses TRBV7-2 with TRBJ1-1; D possibly corresponds to TRBD1 (6 bases). The CDR3 contains 10 residues. Trimming stripped 5 bases from V and 11 bases from J, with 9 bases between. Germline loops: CDR1 SGHTA, CDR2 FQGNSA. Written as DNA, the CDR3 is TGTGCCAGCAGCGACAGGACGGCTTTCTTT. Protein: CASSDRTAFF.

Concerning this clone itself: The junction departs from the called germline gene at one end, perhaps through a read error. This chain connects TRBV20-1 to TRBJ1-2; D call uncertain. CDR1 DFQATT and CDR2 SNEGSKA come from the germline V gene (reference sequence). The CDR3 runs to 8 residues. This CDR3 is CSARDSLF. The CDR3 nucleotides are TGCAGTGCTAGAGATAGCCTCTTC.

This sequence joins TRBV15 and TRBJ2-7; 9 nucleotides align to TRBD1. The germline CDR1 and CDR2 sequences are LNHNV and YYDKDF (reference sequence). This CDR3 is 16 amino acids long. The trim removed 0 bases at V and 5 bases at J, leaving 8 bases unmatched. DNA for the CDR3: TGTGCCACCAGCAGAGATGGTACAGGGGGCTCTAACGAGCAGTACTTC. Its translation: CATSRDGTGGSNEQYF.

CDR3 in amino acids: CASIRYDATEAFF. CDR3 sequence (DNA): TGTGCCAGCATCAGGTATGACGCTACTGAAGCTTTCTTT. This sequence joins TRBV6-5 and TRBJ1-1; D is unresolved. In germline, CDR1 is MNHEY, CDR2 SVGAGI. V was pared by 7 bases and J by 5 bases, with 14 bases between. There are 13 residues in the CDR3.